These 22 T cell receptor beta chains were all obtained from the same sample, sequenced in a study of cytomegalovirus exposure and HLA in healthy donors. The PCR was carried out with 60 Vbeta primers and 13 Jbeta primers. Libraries were prepared by immunoSEQ multiplex PCR; TCRdb keeps only in-frame clonotypes and omits some of them. The repertoire has approximately 260,000 clones, approximately 91% of them found once; the top ten carry 1.5% to 2%. Sequenced: PBMCs. These TCRs come from a girl aged 2 to 9 in good health and CMV-seronegative.

The chain employs TRBV19 and TRBJ1-5; D unclear. The germline V and J ends were trimmed by 9 bases and 0 bases, with 15 bases remaining between them. The CDR3 contains 15 residues. CDR1 and CDR2 from the germline V gene are LNHDA and SQIVND (reference sequence). CDR3 DNA sequence: TGTGCCAGCTCACAATCCAGGAATAGCAATCAGCCCCAGCATTTT. Translation gives CASSQSRNSNQPQHF.

The sample holds one count of this clone. The J gene is TRBJ1-5, the V gene TRBV6-1; 7 nucleotides agree with TRBD1. V trimming: 2 bases; J trimming: 5 bases; junction bases outside the gene matches: 6. The CDR3 length is 15 residues. Germline CDR1 reads MNHNS; CDR2 reads SASEGT. The CDR3 DNA follows: TGTGCCAGCAGTGAATCAGGGGGACAGTATCAGCCCCAGCATTTT. Its protein product is CASSESGGQYQPQHF.

The chain carries TRBV10-3 and TRBJ2-3; 8 nucleotides align to TRBD2. Germline loops: CDR1 ENHRY, CDR2 SYGVKD. Unmatched junction bases numbered 9, after V lost 5 bases and J lost 2 bases. This CDR3 comprises 16 residues. CDR3 protein: CAISPHSGKLTDTQYF. The CDR3 DNA is TGTGCCATCAGTCCTCATAGCGGGAAACTCACAGATACGCAGTATTTT.

The V and J genes are TRBV15 and TRBJ1-1, with D perhaps matching TRBD1 (5 bases). Per germline, CDR1 LNHNV and CDR2 YYDKDF (reference sequence). Trimming cost V 3 bases and J 8 bases, with 22 bases left between them. The CDR3 extends over 16 amino acids. The CDR3 DNA reads as TGTGCCACCAGCAGCGGCAGGGCCTCAGGAAAGGGGGAAGCTTTCTTT. Translating gives CATSSGRASGKGEAFF.

The chain couples TRBV30 to TRBJ2-1; 8 bases agree with TRBD2. CDR3 length equals 15 residues. Germline V gene data show CDR1 as GTSNPN and CDR2 as SVGIG (reference sequence). V lost 1 base and J lost 4; bases outside the gene matches: 6. CDR3 residues: CAWSGVAGGYNEQFF. CDR3 nucleotide sequence: TGTGCCTGGAGTGGGGTTGCGGGGGGATACAATGAGCAGTTCTTC.

This chain connects TRBV6-1 to TRBJ2-7, with D perhaps matching TRBD1 (6 bases). V lost 3 bases and J lost 0, with 12 bases in between. CDR3 length: 15 amino acids. Germline CDR1 and CDR2: MNHNS and SASEGT. As DNA, the CDR3 is TGTGCCAGCAGTGACGGGACAATTCACTCCTACGAGCAGTACTTC. As protein: CASSDGTIHSYEQYF.

The genes are TRBV13 and TRBJ2-2; no clear D. This CDR3 has 16 residues. Trimming took off 2 bases at V and 5 bases at J, with 15 bases between the two ends. Germline values: CDR1 PRHDT, CDR2 FYEKMQ (reference sequence). This CDR3 reads CASSLSDRVGTGELFF. CDR3 nucleotide sequence: TGTGCCAGCAGCTTAAGTGACCGGGTTGGTACCGGGGAGCTGTTTTTT.

This chain connects TRBV19 to TRBJ2-7; 13 bases align to TRBD2. The CDR3 runs 14 residues. V lost 5 bases, J lost 4 bases, and 2 bases stayed unmatched. Germline lookup yields CDR1 LNHDA and CDR2 SQIVND (reference sequence). The chain's CDR3 is CASSGTSGMYEQYF. DNA for the CDR3: TGTGCCAGTAGTGGGACTAGCGGGATGTACGAGCAGTACTTC.

V and J are TRBV2 and TRBJ1-3, with 9 positions matching TRBD1. Trimming removed 6 bases from V and 0 bases from J; junction bases left unmatched: 3. CDR1 SNHLY and CDR2 FYNNEI come from the germline V gene. This CDR3 is built from 15 residues. The CDR3 loop reads CASSLGQGSGNTIYF. CDR3 DNA sequence: TGTGCCAGCAGCTTGGGACAGGGCTCTGGAAACACCATATATTTT.

The V gene is TRBV19, the J gene TRBJ1-4; 8 nucleotides align to TRBD1. Germline V CDR1 and CDR2: LNHDA, SQIVND (reference sequence). The V segment lost 3 bases and the J segment 6 bases; nucleotides outside the gene matches: 6. This CDR3 comprises 15 residues. The CDR3 sequence: CASSMGQVGYEKLFF. For the CDR3, the DNA is TGTGCCAGTAGTATGGGACAGGTCGGATATGAAAAACTGTTTTTT.

This clone showed up just a few times. V and J are TRBV15 and TRBJ2-1; weak D call: TRBD1 (5 bases). V shed 0 bases and J shed 8 bases, with 8 bases lying between them. Germline V gives CDR1 LNHNV, CDR2 YYDKDF (reference sequence). CDR3 length: 13 amino acids. CDR3: CATSRDRDHEQFF. The CDR3 region has the DNA TGTGCCACCAGCAGAGACAGGGATCATGAGCAGTTCTTC.

This chain joins TRBV5-1 and TRBJ2-4; D perhaps matches TRBD1 (6 bases). This CDR3 is 16 amino acids long. The germline gives CDR1 SGHRS, CDR2 YFSETQ. Trimming removed 0 bases from V and 3 bases from J, with 13 bases in between. The CDR3 bases are TGCGCCAGCAGCTTGGTTCTGGACAGTGGCAAAAACATTCAGTACTTC. Its protein is CASSLVLDSGKNIQYF.

This clone has just one count. The chain recombines TRBV2 with TRBJ1-5; D might be TRBD1 (6 bases). V lost 9 bases, J lost 6 bases, and 15 bases lay in between. Germline assignment: CDR1 SNHLY and CDR2 FYNNEI. The CDR3 has 13 residues. The CDR3 nucleotides are TGTGCCAGTACCCCAGGGGAGGGTCAGCCCCAGCATTTT. This encodes CASTPGEGQPQHF.

V gene TRBV5-4 combines with J gene TRBJ1-1; the D is unclear. Germline loops: CDR1 SGHNT, CDR2 YYREEE (reference sequence). The V end lost 1 base, the J end lost 1 base, and 8 bases lay between the germline ends. The CDR3 sequence is 14 residues long. The CDR3 protein is CASSLSSGNTEAFF. The CDR3 DNA is TGTGCCAGCAGCTTGAGTTCAGGGAACACTGAAGCTTTCTTT.

A word on this clone: Because the CDR3 is missing its conserved closing phenylalanine or tryptophan, this is likely a read error. No DNA is shown, since the ends of the CDR3 on it are uncertain; the CDR3 is the one TCRdb lists. The chain combines TRBV10-3 with TRBJ1-1. Per the germline V gene, CDR1 is ENHRY and CDR2 is SYGVKD. The CDR3 contains 14 residues when both ends are counted. The CDR3 loop reads CAISEGAPRGGKFI.

The J gene is TRBJ2-1, the V gene TRBV5-1, with 11 nucleotides matching TRBD1. V dropped 3 bases and J dropped 6; count of bases not matched to a gene: 5. Germline V gene lookup returns CDR1 SGHRS and CDR2 YFSETQ. The CDR3 covers 15 residues. The CDR3 loop is CASSSRTGGGNEQFF. In nucleotides, the CDR3 is TGCGCCAGCAGCTCCAGGACAGGGGGCGGCAATGAGCAGTTCTTC.

The chain carries TRBV28 and TRBJ1-2, with D possibly being TRBD1 (6 bases). The CDR3 has 16 amino acids. V was shortened by 5 bases and J by 5 bases, with 21 bases between the two germline ends. In germline, CDR1 is MDHEN, CDR2 SYDVKM. The CDR3 DNA follows: TGTGCCAGCAGTCTACCCGTTGGACAGCGCCTGTATGGCTACACCTTC. Its protein product is CASSLPVGQRLYGYTF.

The V gene is TRBV19, the J gene TRBJ2-5; 7 nucleotides line up with TRBD2. Germline-derived CDR1 and CDR2 are LNHDA and SQIVND (reference sequence). Unmatched junction bases numbered 6, after V lost 8 bases and J lost 0 bases. The length of the CDR3 is 14 residues. CDR3 sequence reads: CASGTGGNQETQYF. In DNA, the CDR3 is TGTGCCAGTGGTACGGGAGGAAACCAAGAGACCCAGTACTTC.

The chain is built from TRBV7-9 and TRBJ2-3; TRBD2 agrees at 11 bases. The J segment lost 4 bases and the V segment lost 4 bases, leaving 7 bases of the junction unmatched. Germline V gives CDR1 SEHNR, CDR2 FQNEAQ (reference sequence). This CDR3 region has 16 residues. This CDR3 reads CASSSMTSGIADTQYF. In DNA form, the CDR3 reads TGTGCCAGCAGCTCCATGACTAGCGGGATAGCAGATACGCAGTATTTT.

V gene TRBV10-2 combines with J gene TRBJ2-1; 7 bases are a match to TRBD2. The V gene end was trimmed by 3 bases and the J gene end by 10 bases; junction bases not matched to a gene: 0. Germline CDR1 reads WSHSY; CDR2 reads SAAADI. This CDR3 has 11 residues. The CDR3 loop is CASSDGREQFF. In DNA, the CDR3 is TGCGCCAGCAGTGACGGGAGGGAGCAGTTCTTC.

The rearrangement uses TRBV27 and TRBJ1-5; 8 bases match TRBD1. The CDR3 is 14 residues long. Trimming cost V 6 bases and J 7 bases; bases outside gene matches: 8. Germline loops: CDR1 MNHEY, CDR2 SMNVEV (reference sequence). The CDR3 here is CASSQGQGRQPQHF. The CDR3 DNA reads TGTGCCAGCAGCCAAGGACAGGGACGCCAGCCCCAGCATTTT.

The rearrangement uses TRBV18 and TRBJ1-2; tentative D call: TRBD1 (5 bases). The CDR3 is 18 amino acids. The germline CDR1 and CDR2 sequences are KGHSH and LQKENI. Trimming cost V 2 bases and J 2 bases, with 21 bases left between them. DNA of the CDR3: TGTGCCAGCTCACCAATTGTCGGACGGGGGAGTAGCAACTATGGCTACACCTTC. It codes for CASSPIVGRGSSNYGYTF.